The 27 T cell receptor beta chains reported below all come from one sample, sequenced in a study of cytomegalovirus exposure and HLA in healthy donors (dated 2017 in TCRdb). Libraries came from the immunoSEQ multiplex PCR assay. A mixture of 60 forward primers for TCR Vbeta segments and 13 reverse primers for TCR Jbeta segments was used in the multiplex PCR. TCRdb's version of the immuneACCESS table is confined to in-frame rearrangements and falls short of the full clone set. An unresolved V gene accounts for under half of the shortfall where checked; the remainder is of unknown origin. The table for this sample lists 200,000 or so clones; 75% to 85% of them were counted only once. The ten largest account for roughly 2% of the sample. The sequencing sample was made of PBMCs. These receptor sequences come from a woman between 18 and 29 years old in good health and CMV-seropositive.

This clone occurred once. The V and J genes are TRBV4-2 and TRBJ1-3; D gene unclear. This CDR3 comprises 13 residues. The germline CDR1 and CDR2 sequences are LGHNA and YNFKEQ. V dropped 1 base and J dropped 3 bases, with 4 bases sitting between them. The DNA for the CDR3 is TGTGCCAGCAGCCAAGCAGGTGGAAACACCATATATTTT. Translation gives CASSQAGGNTIYF.

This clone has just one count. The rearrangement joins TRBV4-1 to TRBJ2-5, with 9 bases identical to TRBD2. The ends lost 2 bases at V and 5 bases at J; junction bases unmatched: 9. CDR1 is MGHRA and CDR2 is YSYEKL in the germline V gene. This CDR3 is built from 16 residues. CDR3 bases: TGCGCCAGCAGCCAATGGGGCGGGGGGGCCGAGGAGACCCAGTACTTC. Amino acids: CASSQWGGGAEETQYF.

The CDR3 DNA reads TGTGCCAGCAGCGTGACTAGCGGGACACAAGAGACCCAGTACTTC. As protein: CASSVTSGTQETQYF. The chain employs TRBV5-4 and TRBJ2-5, with 11 positions matching TRBD2. This CDR3 comprises 15 residues. V gave up 4 bases and J gave up 2 bases; unmatched junction bases: 4. Germline CDR1 SGHNT, CDR2 YYREEE (reference sequence).

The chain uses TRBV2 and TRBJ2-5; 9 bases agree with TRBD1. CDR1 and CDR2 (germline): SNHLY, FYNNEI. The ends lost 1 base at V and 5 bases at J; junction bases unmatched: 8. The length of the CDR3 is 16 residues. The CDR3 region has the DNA TGTGCCAGCAGTGAAGTGTTACCCGGACAGGGGGAGACCCAGTACTTC. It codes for CASSEVLPGQGETQYF.

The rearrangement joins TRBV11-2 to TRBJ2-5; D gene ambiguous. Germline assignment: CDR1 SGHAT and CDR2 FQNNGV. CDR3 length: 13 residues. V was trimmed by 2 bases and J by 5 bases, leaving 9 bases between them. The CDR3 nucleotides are TGTGCCAGCAGCTTACTCACGAGTGAGACCCAGTACTTC. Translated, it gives CASSLLTSETQYF.

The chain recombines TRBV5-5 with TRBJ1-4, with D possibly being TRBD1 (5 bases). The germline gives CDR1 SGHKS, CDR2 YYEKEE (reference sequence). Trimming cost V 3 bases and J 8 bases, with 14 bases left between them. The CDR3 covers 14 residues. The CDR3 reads CASSYSGREEKLFF. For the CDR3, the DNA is TGTGCCAGCAGCTACTCGGGACGGGAGGAAAAACTGTTTTTT.

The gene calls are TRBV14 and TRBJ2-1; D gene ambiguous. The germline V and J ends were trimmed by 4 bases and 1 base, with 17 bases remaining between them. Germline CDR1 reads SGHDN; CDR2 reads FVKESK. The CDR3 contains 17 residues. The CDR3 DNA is TGTGCCAGCAGCCGCAGATTGCCCATCTTTTCCTACAATGAGCAGTTCTTC. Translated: CASSRRLPIFSYNEQFF.

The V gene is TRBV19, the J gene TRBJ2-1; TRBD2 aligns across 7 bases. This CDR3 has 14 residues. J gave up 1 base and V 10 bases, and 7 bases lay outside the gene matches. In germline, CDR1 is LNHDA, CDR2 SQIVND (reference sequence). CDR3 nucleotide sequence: TGTGCCACCAGACTAGCTCCGTCCTACAATGAGCAGTTCTTC. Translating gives CATRLAPSYNEQFF.

CDR3 DNA: TGTGCCAGCAGCGGGGAGACTAACTATGGCTACACCTTC. As protein: CASSGETNYGYTF. The chain employs TRBV2 and TRBJ1-2; D not certain. The CDR3 runs to 13 residues. The V and J ends lost 6 bases and 0 bases respectively, with 8 bases between them. Germline-derived CDR1 and CDR2 are SNHLY and FYNNEI.

This CDR3 is CASREQGSDNSPLHF. The CDR3, as DNA: TGTGCCAGCAGGGAACAGGGTTCGGATAATTCACCCCTCCACTTT. The chain employs TRBV7-2 and TRBJ1-6, with D possibly TRBD1 on 6 matching bases. This CDR3 contains 15 residues. V shed 6 bases and J shed 5 bases, with 14 bases lying between them. CDR1 is SGHTA, CDR2 FQGNSA, per germline.

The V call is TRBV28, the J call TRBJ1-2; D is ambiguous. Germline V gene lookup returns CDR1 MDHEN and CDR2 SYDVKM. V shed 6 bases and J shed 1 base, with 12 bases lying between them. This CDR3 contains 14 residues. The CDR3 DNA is TGTGCCAGCAGAATCGCGACACTTAACTATGGCTACACCTTC. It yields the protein CASRIATLNYGYTF.

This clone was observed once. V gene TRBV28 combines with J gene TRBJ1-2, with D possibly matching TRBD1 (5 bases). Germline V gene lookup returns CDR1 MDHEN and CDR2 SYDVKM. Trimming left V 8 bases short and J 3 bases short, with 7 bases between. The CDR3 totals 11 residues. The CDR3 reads CASGTDYGYTF. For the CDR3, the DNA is TGTGCCAGCGGGACTGACTATGGCTACACCTTC.

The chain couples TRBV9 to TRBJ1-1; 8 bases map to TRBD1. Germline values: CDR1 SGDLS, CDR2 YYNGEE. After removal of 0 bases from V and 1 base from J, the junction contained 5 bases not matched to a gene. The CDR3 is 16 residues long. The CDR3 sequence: CASSVGDRTRNTEAFF. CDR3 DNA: TGTGCCAGCAGCGTAGGGGACAGGACAAGGAACACTGAAGCTTTCTTT.

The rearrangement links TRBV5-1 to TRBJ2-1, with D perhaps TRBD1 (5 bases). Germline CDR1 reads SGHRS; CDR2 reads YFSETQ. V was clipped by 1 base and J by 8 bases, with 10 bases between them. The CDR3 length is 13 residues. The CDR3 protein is CASSLRGDDEQFF. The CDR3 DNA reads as TGCGCCAGCAGCTTGAGGGGCGACGATGAGCAGTTCTTC.

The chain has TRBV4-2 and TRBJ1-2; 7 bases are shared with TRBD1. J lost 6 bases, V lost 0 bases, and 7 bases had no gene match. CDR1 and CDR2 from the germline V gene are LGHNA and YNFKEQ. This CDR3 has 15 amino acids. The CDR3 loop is CASSQERGPFDGYTF. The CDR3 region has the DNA TGTGCCAGCAGCCAAGAAAGGGGGCCATTCGATGGCTACACCTTC.

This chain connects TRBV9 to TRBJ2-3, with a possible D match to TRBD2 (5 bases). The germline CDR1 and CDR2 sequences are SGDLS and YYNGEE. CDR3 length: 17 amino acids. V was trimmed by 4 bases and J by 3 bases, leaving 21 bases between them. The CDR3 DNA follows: TGTGCCAGCAGCTTCGGCGAGAGTAGCGTACGGACAGATACGCAGTATTTT. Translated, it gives CASSFGESSVRTDTQYF.

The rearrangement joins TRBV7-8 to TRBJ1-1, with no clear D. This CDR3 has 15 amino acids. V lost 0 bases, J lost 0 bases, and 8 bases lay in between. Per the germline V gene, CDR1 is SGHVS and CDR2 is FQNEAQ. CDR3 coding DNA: TGTGCCAGCAGCTTAGCGGGCATCATGAACACTGAAGCTTTCTTT. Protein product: CASSLAGIMNTEAFF.

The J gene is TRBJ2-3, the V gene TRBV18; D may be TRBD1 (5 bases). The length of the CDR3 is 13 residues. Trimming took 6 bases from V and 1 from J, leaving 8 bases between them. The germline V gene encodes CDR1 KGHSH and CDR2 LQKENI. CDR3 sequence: CASSRTRTDTQYF. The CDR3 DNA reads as TGTGCCAGCTCCCGGACACGCACAGATACGCAGTATTTT. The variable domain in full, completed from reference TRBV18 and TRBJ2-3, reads NAGVMQNPRHLVRRRGQEARLRCSPMKGHSHVYWYRQLPEEGLKFMVYLQKENIIDESGMPKERFSAEFPKEGPSILRIQQVVRGDSAAYFCASSRTRTDTQYFGPGTRLTVL.

The CDR3 DNA sequence: TGTGCCATCAGTGACCAGGGGTTGGGCACTGAAGCTTTCTTT. It encodes CAISDQGLGTEAFF. V gene TRBV10-3 combines with J gene TRBJ1-1; the D gene is possibly TRBD1 (6 bases). The CDR3 length is 14 residues. Per the germline V gene, CDR1 is ENHRY and CDR2 is SYGVKD. Trimming pared 3 bases from V and 4 bases from J, leaving 12 bases between.

CDR3 nucleotide sequence: TGTGCCAGTGCAACTTCCGCGGGGGACTACGAGCAGTACTTC. Translation: CASATSAGDYEQYF. The chain employs TRBV9 and TRBJ2-7; 7 bases agree with TRBD2. This CDR3 contains 14 residues. V shed 8 bases and J 3 bases; nucleotides not matched to a gene: 11. CDR1 SGDLS and CDR2 YYNGEE come from the germline V gene. The whole variable domain, remainder taken from reference TRBV9 and TRBJ2-7, is DSGVTQTPKHLITATGQRVTLRCSPRSGDLSVYWYQQSLDQGLQFLIQYYNGEERAKGNILERFSAQQFPDLHSELNLSSLELGDSALYFCASATSAGDYEQYFGPGTRLTVT.

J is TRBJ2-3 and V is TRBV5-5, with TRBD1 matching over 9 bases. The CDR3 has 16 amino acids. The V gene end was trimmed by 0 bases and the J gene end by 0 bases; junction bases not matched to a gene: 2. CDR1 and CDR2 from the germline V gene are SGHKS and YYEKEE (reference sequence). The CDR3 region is CASSLVTGGSTDTQYF. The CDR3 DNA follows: TGTGCCAGCAGCTTGGTGACAGGGGGAAGCACAGATACGCAGTATTTT.

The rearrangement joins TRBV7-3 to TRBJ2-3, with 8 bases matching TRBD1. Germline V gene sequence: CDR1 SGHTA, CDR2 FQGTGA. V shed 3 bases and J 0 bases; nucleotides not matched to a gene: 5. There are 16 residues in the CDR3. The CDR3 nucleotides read TGTGCCAGCAGCTTGGACAGGGCCACTAGCACAGATACGCAGTATTTT. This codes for CASSLDRATSTDTQYF.

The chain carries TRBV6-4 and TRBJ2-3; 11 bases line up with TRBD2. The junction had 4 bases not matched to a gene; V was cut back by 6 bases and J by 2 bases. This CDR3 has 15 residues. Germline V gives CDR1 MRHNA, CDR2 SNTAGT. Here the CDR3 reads CASSPLAGDTDTQYF. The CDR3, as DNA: TGTGCCAGCAGCCCACTAGCGGGAGACACAGATACGCAGTATTTT.

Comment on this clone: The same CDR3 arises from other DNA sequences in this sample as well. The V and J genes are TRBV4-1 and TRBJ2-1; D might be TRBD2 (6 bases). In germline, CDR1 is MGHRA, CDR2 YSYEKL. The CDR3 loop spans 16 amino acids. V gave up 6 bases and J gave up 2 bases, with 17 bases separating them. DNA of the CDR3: TGCGCCAGCAGTCCCCTTCTCGGCGGGGCCTACAATGAGCAGTTCTTC. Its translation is CASSPLLGGAYNEQFF.

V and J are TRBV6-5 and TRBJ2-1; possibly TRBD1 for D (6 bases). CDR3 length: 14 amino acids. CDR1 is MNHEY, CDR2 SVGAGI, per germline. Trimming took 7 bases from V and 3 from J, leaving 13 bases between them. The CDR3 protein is CASKGQGGYNEQFF. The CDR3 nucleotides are TGTGCCAGCAAAGGACAAGGGGGCTACAATGAGCAGTTCTTC.

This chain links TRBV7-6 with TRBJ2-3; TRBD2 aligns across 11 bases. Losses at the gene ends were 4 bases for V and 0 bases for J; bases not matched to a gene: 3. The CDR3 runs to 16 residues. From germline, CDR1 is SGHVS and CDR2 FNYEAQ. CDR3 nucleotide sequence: TGTGCCAGCAGCTCCCGACTAGCGGGGAGCACAGATACGCAGTATTTT. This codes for CASSSRLAGSTDTQYF.

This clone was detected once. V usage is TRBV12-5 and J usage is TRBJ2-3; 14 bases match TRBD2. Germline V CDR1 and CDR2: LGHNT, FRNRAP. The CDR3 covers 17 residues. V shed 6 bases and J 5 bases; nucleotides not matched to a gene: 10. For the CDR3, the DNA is TGTGCTAGTGGCCCCCCGACTAGCGGGGGGGTGATAGATACGCAGTATTTT. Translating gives CASGPPTSGGVIDTQYF.